This T cell receptor (beta chain) was captured in a study of blood T cell repertoires in COVID-19. About the research overall: Italy, Spain and the United States were the sources of the convalescent and acute COVID-19 samples.

Original data processing: Amplification with reference gene primers provided the estimates of nucleated cell counts. Sequenced by immunoSEQ multiplex PCR; TCRdb stores in-frame clones only, minus some. D and trimming were read from the DNA, whereas the V and J calls and clone size are those reported in that table. The data contain 200,000 to 300,000 clones, about 83% of them singletons. With 3 bases clipped from V and 0 bases from J, the junction kept 7 bases outside the gene matches. CDR1 is LNHDA, CDR2 SQIVND, per germline (reference sequence). The length of the CDR3 is 17 residues. The sequencing input was peripheral blood. This sequence joins TRBV19 and TRBJ2-1; 8 bases match TRBD2. This clonotype originated in a man older than 75 with acute or convalescent COVID-19. For the CDR3, the DNA is TGTGCCAGTAGTATTTTGGGCGGGGGGAGCTCCTACAATGAGCAGTTCTTC. Protein product: CASSILGGGSSYNEQFF.